This entry lists 29 T cell receptor delta chains sequenced from one sample in a study of gamma-delta T cells after stem cell transplantation. TCRdb made new clone calls on the RT-PCR reads using CATT. The sample consists of around 3,500 delta-chain clones, approximately 16% of them appearing once. The material sequenced was gamma-delta T cells. Source of these receptors: a human donor. It is not recorded whose cells these are; they may come from a transplant donor.

This clone is medium-sized by share. The V and J genes are TRDV2 and TRDJ1, with 7 positions matching TRDD3. The CDR3 is made up of 18 amino acids. CDR1 and CDR2 from the germline V gene are GEAIGNYY and EKD. The J segment lost 2 bases and the V segment lost 4 bases, leaving 18 bases of the junction unmatched. The DNA for the CDR3 is TGTGCCTGTGATCCTCTGAACTGGGGCCCCGAGAGGACCGATAAACTCATCTTT. Protein product: CACDPLNWGPERTDKLIF.

This clone is deemed medium-sized. This CDR3 is CACDTVHQGGEQTAQLFF. DNA for the CDR3: TGTGCCTGTGACACCGTACATCAGGGGGGAGAACAGACAGCACAACTCTTCTTT. V is TRDV2 and J is TRDJ2; D possibly corresponds to TRDD3 (6 bases). Germline lookup yields CDR1 GEAIGNYY and CDR2 EKD. This CDR3 has 18 amino acids. V was shortened by 0 bases and J by 4 bases, with 20 bases between the two germline ends.

The rearrangement joins TRDV2 to TRDJ1, with 7 nucleotides matching TRDD3. This CDR3 spans 19 amino acids. Germline V gene sequence: CDR1 GEAIGNYY, CDR2 EKD. With 3 bases clipped from V and 1 base from J, the junction kept 19 bases outside the gene matches. The CDR3 DNA follows: TGTGCCTGTGACCCAGTACTGGGGTTTACCGGGGTGGCCACCGATAAACTCATCTTT. It translates to CACDPVLGFTGVATDKLIF.

This chain links TRDV1 with TRDJ1; perhaps TRDD3 as D (6 bases). The CDR3 is 21 residues long. Germline CDR1 reads TSWWSYY; CDR2 reads QGS. V was shortened by 0 bases and J by 0 bases, with 26 bases between the two germline ends. The CDR3 nucleotides read TGTGCTCTTGGGGAACTGGTCCCCTTTAGGCTGGAAACTGGGTACACCGATAAACTCATCTTT. Amino acids: CALGELVPFRLETGYTDKLIF.

This clone rates as medium-sized. For the CDR3, the DNA is TGTGCCTGTGACCGGGTGGGGGCCCCCGGCACCGATAAACTCATCTTT. Amino acid sequence: CACDRVGAPGTDKLIF. The chain combines TRDV2 with TRDJ1; D possibly corresponds to TRDD3 (6 bases). CDR3 length equals 16 residues. CDR1 and CDR2 (germline): GEAIGNYY, EKD. V gave up 3 bases and J gave up 1 base, with 17 bases separating them.

The chain is built from TRDV2 and TRDJ1; 9 bases agree with TRDD3. Unmatched junction bases numbered 22, after V lost 0 bases and J lost 0 bases. From germline, CDR1 is GEAIGNYY and CDR2 EKD. The CDR3 is 22 residues long. CDR3 protein: CACDTVLHLGDSRSGNTDKLIF. The CDR3 DNA is TGTGCCTGTGACACCGTCCTCCATTTGGGGGATAGCAGGAGCGGAAACACCGATAAACTCATCTTT.

The CDR3, as DNA: TGTGCCTGTGACACACTGGAGGGGGATACGCAAGCCCCAACCGATAAACTCATCTTT. Its translation is CACDTLEGDTQAPTDKLIF. The chain employs TRDV2 and TRDJ1; 10 bases map to TRDD3. The CDR3 runs 19 residues. The V gene end was trimmed by 1 base and the J gene end by 2 bases; junction bases not matched to a gene: 15. Germline V gene sequence: CDR1 GEAIGNYY, CDR2 EKD.

This clone was picked up a small number of times. The chain couples TRDV2 to TRDJ1, with 13 bases that match TRDD3. CDR3 length equals 17 residues. J lost 4 bases, V lost 3 bases, and 10 bases had no gene match. The germline V gene encodes CDR1 GEAIGNYY and CDR2 EKD. The CDR3 here is CACDPVLGDTRDDKLIF. Here the CDR3 DNA reads TGTGCCTGTGACCCCGTACTGGGGGATACGCGAGACGATAAACTCATCTTT.

Concerning this clone: A far larger clone is off by one base, so a read error is likely. The sample carries other DNA sequences with the same CDR3. The chain links TRDV2 to TRDJ3, with 13 bases that match TRDD3. Germline CDR1 reads GEAIGNYY; CDR2 reads EKD. The CDR3 spans 20 residues. This CDR3 reads CACDTVLGDTVSWDTRQMFF. In DNA, the CDR3 is TGTGCCTGCGACACCGTACTGGGGGATACGGTTTCCTGGGACACCCGACAGATGTTTTTC.

This clone was seen only a few times. The chain carries TRDV2 and TRDJ3; TRDD3 matches at 7 bases. This CDR3 contains 18 residues. Germline V gives CDR1 GEAIGNYY, CDR2 EKD. With 3 bases clipped from V and 0 bases from J, the junction kept 7 bases outside the gene matches. CDR3 nucleotide sequence: TGTGCCTGTGACCTTACTGGGGCCAGCTCCTGGGACACCCGACAGATGTTTTTC. As protein: CACDLTGASSWDTRQMFF.

This clone is deemed medium-sized. The sample has other DNA sequences that encode this CDR3 too. This chain links TRDV2 with TRDJ1; 9 positions match TRDD3. The length of the CDR3 is 16 residues. The V segment lost 4 bases and the J segment 0 bases; nucleotides outside the gene matches: 8. Germline lookup yields CDR1 GEAIGNYY and CDR2 EKD. CDR3 coding DNA: TGTGCCTGTGATCAGGTGGGGATACGGGACACCGATAAACTCATCTTT. As protein: CACDQVGIRDTDKLIF.

This chain uses TRDV2 with TRDJ3; 11 bases match TRDD3. Germline values: CDR1 GEAIGNYY, CDR2 EKD. The CDR3 contains 17 residues. V lost 3 bases, J lost 5 bases, and 5 bases stayed unmatched. The DNA of the CDR3 is TGTGCCTGTGACTTACTGGGGGATAACCGGGACACCCGACAGATGTTTTTC. Translated, it gives CACDLLGDNRDTRQMFF.

The rearrangement joins TRDV2 to TRDJ1; the match to TRDD3 covers 10 bases. The length of the CDR3 is 21 residues. Germline trimming cut 0 bases from V and 0 bases from J; bases unmatched to any gene: 18. From germline, CDR1 is GEAIGNYY and CDR2 EKD. Here the CDR3 reads CACDTVFGGYGSEGYTDKLIF. DNA of the CDR3: TGTGCCTGTGACACCGTGTTCGGGGGATACGGATCCGAAGGGTACACCGATAAACTCATCTTT.

Note on this clone: The protein that TCRdb holds for this DNA derives from a much larger clone and differs from the translated DNA at residue 12, which likely indicates a read error; the protein shown here is translated from the DNA. The chain joins TRDV2 to TRDJ1; 9 nucleotides agree with TRDD3. The CDR3 has 15 amino acids. CDR1 is GEAIGNYY and CDR2 is EKD in the germline V gene. The CDR3 protein is CACDAVGDNTDELIF. CDR3 DNA: TGTGCCTGTGACGCCGTGGGGGATAACACCGATGAACTCATCTTT.

In its sample, this clone was seen a few times. A much larger clone is a single base away; this may be a read error. Other DNA sequences within the sample encode an identical CDR3. This chain joins TRDV2 and TRDJ1; the match to TRDD3 covers 12 bases. The CDR3 spans 19 residues. The germline V gene encodes CDR1 GEAIGNYY and CDR2 EKD. The J segment lost 2 bases and the V segment lost 0 bases, leaving 12 bases of the junction unmatched. DNA of the CDR3: TGTGCCTGTGACACCGTTAGACTGGGGGATACCCAGGGTACCGATAAACTCATCTTT. Protein: CACDTVRLGDTQGTDKLIF.

This clone qualifies as large. The CDR3 DNA reads as TGTGCCTGTGACACCGCTGGGGGCTTAGTTTCCTGGGACACCCGACAGATGTTTTTC. Protein: CACDTAGGLVSWDTRQMFF. The chain couples TRDV2 to TRDJ3; 7 bases match TRDD3. This CDR3 spans 19 amino acids. The V gene end was trimmed by 0 bases and the J gene end by 1 base; junction bases not matched to a gene: 8. From germline, CDR1 is GEAIGNYY and CDR2 EKD.

This clone has a handful of counts. Being one base from a much bigger clone, this may be a read error. The V gene is TRDV2, the J gene TRDJ1; D gene ambiguous. CDR1 and CDR2 from the germline V gene are GEAIGNYY and EKD. The CDR3 runs to 14 residues. Trimming took off 1 base at V and 1 base at J, with 9 bases between the two ends. CDR3 DNA sequence: TGTGCCTGTGACACAATAATGACCACCGATAAACTCATCTTT. Protein product: CACDTIMTTDKLIF.

In this sample, this clone turned up a few times. The chain employs TRDV2 and TRDJ1, with TRDD3 identical over 8 bases. Germline V lookup: CDR1 GEAIGNYY, CDR2 EKD. This CDR3 is 18 amino acids long. J gave up 4 bases and V 0 bases, and 15 bases lay outside the gene matches. The CDR3 is CACDTVTPRDTGHDKLIF. CDR3 nucleotide sequence: TGTGCCTGTGACACCGTTACGCCGAGGGATACGGGTCACGATAAACTCATCTTT.

A word on this clone: A read error may explain this, as a much larger clone is one base away. Within the sample, other DNA sequences also encode this same CDR3. The chain carries TRDV2 and TRDJ1; 10 bases align to TRDD3. The CDR3 sequence is 15 residues long. Germline V lookup: CDR1 GEAIGNYY, CDR2 EKD. This chain's CDR3 is CACDTLGDKSDKLIF. In DNA form, the CDR3 reads TGTGCCTGCGACACGCTGGGGGATAAGTCAGATAAACTCATCTTT.

V usage is TRDV2 and J usage is TRDJ1; 13 bases align to TRDD3. The CDR3 is 23 residues long. Germline V CDR1 and CDR2: GEAIGNYY, EKD. V lost 3 bases to trimming and J lost 6 bases; unmatched junction nucleotides: 30. CDR3 protein: CACDSPFLSANTGGYEPKNKLIF. The CDR3 DNA reads TGTGCCTGTGACTCCCCCTTCCTATCCGCCAATACTGGGGGATACGAGCCCAAAAATAAACTCATCTTT.

Only a few counts were recorded for this clone. This sequence joins TRDV2 and TRDJ1; D possibly corresponds to TRDD2 (6 bases). The germline V gene encodes CDR1 GEAIGNYY and CDR2 EKD. Deletions cut 0 bases from V and 4 bases from J, with 17 bases between. CDR3 length: 16 residues. The chain's CDR3 is CACDTLSSPTDDKLIF. In nucleotides, the CDR3 is TGTGCCTGTGACACCCTTAGTTCTCCTACAGACGATAAACTCATCTTT.

This clone was seen a few times. The CDR3 loop is CACDTLGDIQNTDKLIF. CDR3 in DNA: TGTGCCTGTGACACTCTGGGGGATATCCAGAACACCGATAAACTCATCTTT. The chain combines TRDV2 with TRDJ1; TRDD3 aligns across 10 bases. Germline trimming cut 1 base from V and 0 bases from J; bases unmatched to any gene: 7. The CDR3 is made up of 17 amino acids. Germline lookup yields CDR1 GEAIGNYY and CDR2 EKD.

The chain uses TRDV2 and TRDJ1, with D unresolved. The V end was cut by 3 bases, the J end by 3 bases, with 16 bases between. Germline assignment: CDR1 GEAIGNYY and CDR2 EKD. There are 15 residues in the CDR3. CDR3: CACDPPPGGSDKLIF. In nucleotides, the CDR3 is TGTGCCTGTGACCCCCCCCCGGGAGGGTCCGATAAACTCATCTTT.

On this clone itself: TCRdb records a much larger clone's protein for this DNA, with a difference at residue 7 that likely arises from a read error; the protein given is the translation of the DNA. This sequence joins TRDV2 and TRDJ1, with D maybe TRDD3 (5 bases). Germline values: CDR1 GEAIGNYY, CDR2 EKD. The CDR3 has 15 residues. V was trimmed by 0 bases and J by 5 bases, leaving 15 bases between them. The CDR3 is CACDTVPGRGDKLIF. The CDR3, as DNA: TGTGCCTGTGACACCGTCCCGGGTCGGGGAGATAAACTCATCTTT.

The chain is built from TRDV2 and TRDJ1; 8 bases align to TRDD3. In germline, CDR1 is GEAIGNYY, CDR2 EKD. The J segment lost 3 bases and the V segment lost 3 bases, leaving 11 bases of the junction unmatched. CDR3 length: 16 residues. DNA of the CDR3: TGTGCCTGTGACTCTGTTACTGGGGGCCTCCCCGATAAACTCATCTTT. It specifies CACDSVTGGLPDKLIF.

This clone was counted a few times. Since a much larger clone is just one base distant, this may be a read error. This sample also contains other DNA sequences that code for the same CDR3. The chain has TRDV2 and TRDJ1, with D maybe TRDD3 (6 bases). The CDR3 extends over 19 amino acids. Germline V lookup: CDR1 GEAIGNYY, CDR2 EKD. Deletions cut 0 bases from V and 0 bases from J, with 22 bases between. The CDR3 loop reads CACDTVLSPIRDNTDKLIF. In DNA form, the CDR3 reads TGTGCCTGTGACACCGTTCTAAGCCCGATACGGGACAACACCGATAAACTCATCTTT.

This clone has more than one count but fewer than ten. A read error may be the cause here, since a much bigger clone is one base away. The chain employs TRDV2 and TRDJ1; 10 bases are shared with TRDD3. The V and J ends lost 1 base and 0 bases, in that order; junction bases with no gene match: 7. CDR1 is GEAIGNYY and CDR2 is EKD in the germline V gene. This CDR3 spans 17 amino acids. The CDR3 DNA is TGTGCCTGTGACACTCTACCGGGGGATACGAACACCGATAAACTCATCTTT. Translating it yields CACDTLPGDTNTDKLIF.

The sample holds a few counts of this clone. This sample includes further DNA sequences coding for the same CDR3. The J gene is TRDJ1, the V gene TRDV2; D may be TRDD3 (5 bases). Germline values: CDR1 GEAIGNYY, CDR2 EKD. The germline V and J ends were trimmed by 5 bases and 0 bases, with 21 bases remaining between them. This CDR3 contains 17 residues. The CDR3 DNA sequence: TGTGCCTGTGTGGGGCTAGGCGTGGGGACCCACACCGATAAACTCATCTTT. This translates into CACVGLGVGTHTDKLIF.

The chain employs TRDV2 and TRDJ3, with 10 bases fitting TRDD3. Trimming cost V 0 bases and J 0 bases; bases outside gene matches: 7. Germline-derived CDR1 and CDR2 are GEAIGNYY and EKD. The CDR3 has 20 amino acids. The DNA of the CDR3 is TGTGCCTGTGACACCGTAGTGGGGGATACCCCCTCCTGGGACACCCGACAGATGTTTTTC. Residues: CACDTVVGDTPSWDTRQMFF.